This record concerns one T cell receptor beta chain sequence. Its antigen is unidentified. Assay: immunoSEQ multiplex PCR; the TCRdb copy retains only in-frame clones and omits some. The sample includes roughly 49,000 clones, about 80% of them seen just once. These data come from a study of OX40 agonist ivuxolimab in advanced cancers. Across the study: Patients were dosed with the agonistic anti-OX40 (CD134) antibody ivuxolimab.

The CDR3 extends over 17 amino acids. Trimming removed 7 bases at V and 2 bases at J, with 21 bases between. Whole-study results and caveats: On average, a greater number of expanded clones characterised CD8+ T cells relative to CD4+.

This specimen was CD4+ or CD8+ T cells sorted from blood, taken in a trial of the OX40 agonist ivuxolimab. This TCR was recovered from an adult with an advanced solid tumor such as melanoma, head and neck, liver or kidney cancer. V and J are TRBV23-1 and TRBJ1-5; maybe TRBD1 (6 bases). TRBV23-1 counts as an open reading frame of uncertain function. The CDR3 loop is CASTHLGGEGGNQPQHF. The DNA for the CDR3 is TGCGCCAGCACGCACCTCGGCGGGGAGGGGGGCAATCAGCCCCAGCATTTT.